A selection of T cell receptor beta chains follows, all from one sample in a study of blood T cell repertoires in COVID-19. Sequencing used immunoSEQ multiplex PCR; TCRdb keeps in-frame clones, though not all of them. The sample has hundreds of thousands of clones, around 86% seen once. The sequenced material came from peripheral blood. The source of these receptors is a human donor in a cohort sampled during active COVID-19. CDR3s include the opening cysteine and the closing phenylalanine or tryptophan. D genes are given only for firm matches. A row's size may be missing; if present it is once, few, many or a size class.

clone_size: once; v_call: TRBV7-8; j_call: TRBJ1-3; d_call: TRBD1; cdr3_nt: TGTGCCAGCAGCACCACAGGGGGAGGAAACACCATATATTTT; cdr3_aa: CASSTTGGGNTIYF
clone_size: -; v_call: TRBV9; j_call: TRBJ1-3; d_call: -; cdr3_nt: TGTGCCAGCAGCGGACACGGGAGCTCTGGAAACACCATATATTTT; cdr3_aa: CASSGHGSSGNTIYF
clone_size: -; v_call: TRBV6-5; j_call: TRBJ2-7; d_call: -; cdr3_nt: TGTGCCACCGCGCGCTCGCGGGACTACGAGCAGTACTTC; cdr3_aa: CATARSRDYEQYF
clone_size: -; v_call: TRBV11-3; j_call: TRBJ2-1; d_call: -; cdr3_nt: TGTGCCAGCAGCTTAGGGCGGAGTTCCTACAATGAGCAGTTCTTC; cdr3_aa: CASSLGRSSYNEQFF
clone_size: few; v_call: TRBV16; j_call: TRBJ1-5; d_call: TRBD1; cdr3_nt: TGTGCCAGCAGCCAATACCGCCAGGGGGCCCCGGGTCAGCCCCAGCATTTT; cdr3_aa: CASSQYRQGAPGQPQHF
clone_size: -; v_call: TRBV18; j_call: TRBJ1-4; d_call: -; cdr3_nt: TGTGCCAGCTCTCCTACGAGCGGGACTAATGAAAAACTGTTTTTT; cdr3_aa: CASSPTSGTNEKLFF
clone_size: -; v_call: TRBV10-1; j_call: TRBJ2-3; d_call: -; cdr3_nt: TGCGCCAGCAGCGAACAGGGAAGGGATACGCAGTATTTT; cdr3_aa: CASSEQGRDTQYF
clone_size: -; v_call: TRBV29-1; j_call: TRBJ2-1; d_call: -; cdr3_nt: TGCAGCGGATCTCTGTCCGGGAGCTCCTACAATGAGCAGTTCTTC; cdr3_aa: CSGSLSGSSYNEQFF
clone_size: -; v_call: TRBV6-5; j_call: TRBJ2-1; d_call: TRBD1; cdr3_nt: TGTGCCAGCAGTTTCACCGGGACAGACTACAATGAGCAGTTCTTC; cdr3_aa: CASSFTGTDYNEQFF
clone_size: -; v_call: TRBV7-6; j_call: TRBJ2-1; d_call: TRBD2; cdr3_nt: TGTGCCAGCAGCTCTATCGGACTAGCGGGAGGGTTTAATGAGCAGTTCTTC; cdr3_aa: CASSSIGLAGGFNEQFF
clone_size: -; v_call: TRBV24-1; j_call: TRBJ2-3; d_call: -; cdr3_nt: TGTGCCACCAGTGGGCCGAACACAGATACGCAGTATTTT; cdr3_aa: CATSGPNTDTQYF
clone_size: -; v_call: TRBV24-1; j_call: TRBJ2-1; d_call: TRBD2; cdr3_nt: TGTGCCACCAGTGATGGGACTAGAAATGAGCAGTTCTTC; cdr3_aa: CATSDGTRNEQFF
clone_size: -; v_call: TRBV6-5; j_call: TRBJ1-5; d_call: -; cdr3_nt: TGTGCCAGCAGGGCGGCAGGAGGGAATCAGCCCCAGCATTTT; cdr3_aa: CASRAAGGNQPQHF
clone_size: -; v_call: TRBV4-1; j_call: TRBJ2-7; d_call: TRBD1; cdr3_nt: TGCGCCAGCAGCCGACTTCCACCGGGACAGGGTTACGAGCAGTACTTC; cdr3_aa: CASSRLPPGQGYEQYF
clone_size: -; v_call: TRBV5-1; j_call: TRBJ2-2; d_call: TRBD2; cdr3_nt: TGCGCCAGCAGCCCCGGACTAGCGGGGACCGGGGAGCTGTTTTTT; cdr3_aa: CASSPGLAGTGELFF
clone_size: -; v_call: TRBV5-1; j_call: TRBJ2-4; d_call: -; cdr3_nt: TGCGCCAGCATCCGGGGTCGTAAAACGGTTCAGTACTTC; cdr3_aa: CASIRGRKTVQYF
clone_size: -; v_call: TRBV11-2; j_call: TRBJ2-1; d_call: -; cdr3_nt: TGTGCCAGCAGCTCACTAGCAGGAGGGATAGCCAATGAGCAGTTCTTC; cdr3_aa: CASSSLAGGIANEQFF
clone_size: -; v_call: TRBV5-6; j_call: TRBJ1-4; d_call: -; cdr3_nt: TGTGCCAGCAGCTTGGGGCAGGGGCCCGAAAAACTGTTTTTT; cdr3_aa: CASSLGQGPEKLFF
clone_size: -; v_call: TRBV24-1; j_call: TRBJ2-7; d_call: TRBD1; cdr3_nt: TGTGCCACCAACTATAGGGACAGGGTCTATTTTAGGAAGTACTTC; cdr3_aa: CATNYRDRVYFRKYF
clone_size: -; v_call: TRBV2; j_call: TRBJ1-1; d_call: TRBD1; cdr3_nt: TGTGCCAGCATGAGACAGGGGGGTGGTACTGAAGCTTTCTTT; cdr3_aa: CASMRQGGGTEAFF
clone_size: -; v_call: TRBV3-1/TRBV3-2; j_call: TRBJ1-6; d_call: -; cdr3_nt: TGTGCCAGCAGCCAACAGACAGATAATTCACCCCTCCACTTT; cdr3_aa: CASSQQTDNSPLHF
clone_size: -; v_call: TRBV6-1; j_call: TRBJ1-4; d_call: TRBD1; cdr3_nt: TGTGCCAGCAGTGAAACAGGGGCAACTAATGAAAAACTGTTTTTT; cdr3_aa: CASSETGATNEKLFF
clone_size: -; v_call: TRBV19; j_call: TRBJ1-1; d_call: -; cdr3_nt: TGTGCCAGTACCCCTTTCGGACTGATGAACACTGAAGCTTTCTTT; cdr3_aa: CASTPFGLMNTEAFF
clone_size: few; v_call: TRBV14; j_call: TRBJ2-7; d_call: -; cdr3_nt: TGTGCCAGCAAGCGAAACCGAAACTCCTACGAGCAGTACTTC; cdr3_aa: CASKRNRNSYEQYF
clone_size: -; v_call: TRBV19; j_call: TRBJ2-2; d_call: -; cdr3_nt: TGTGCCAGTAGTATTCTAGGTGCGGGGAGCGGGGAGCTGTTTTTT; cdr3_aa: CASSILGAGSGELFF
clone_size: -; v_call: TRBV19; j_call: TRBJ2-7; d_call: -; cdr3_nt: TGTGCCAGTAGTATAACGGGACTCCCCAACGAGCAGTACTTC; cdr3_aa: CASSITGLPNEQYF
clone_size: once; v_call: TRBV2; j_call: TRBJ1-1; d_call: -; cdr3_nt: TGTGCCAGCAGTCCACAGACAATGAACACTGAAGCTTTCTTT; cdr3_aa: CASSPQTMNTEAFF
clone_size: once; v_call: TRBV29-1; j_call: TRBJ2-1; d_call: TRBD1; cdr3_nt: TGCAGCGTTCTTTTCGGGACAGGGGTACAGTTCTTC; cdr3_aa: CSVLFGTGVQFF
clone_size: many; v_call: TRBV30; j_call: TRBJ2-7; d_call: TRBD2; cdr3_nt: TGTGCCTCCAAACGTGGGGGCAGCGGGAGGGCCTTCGAGCAGTACTTC; cdr3_aa: CASKRGGSGRAFEQYF
clone_size: -; v_call: TRBV5-1; j_call: TRBJ2-7; d_call: -; cdr3_nt: TGCGCCAGCAGCTGGACAGCCTCCTACGAGCAGTACTTC; cdr3_aa: CASSWTASYEQYF
clone_size: once; v_call: TRBV6-6; j_call: TRBJ1-3; d_call: TRBD1; cdr3_nt: TGTGCCAGCAGTTCGGGACAGGGGCTAGGAAACACCATATATTTT; cdr3_aa: CASSSGQGLGNTIYF
clone_size: -; v_call: TRBV11-2; j_call: TRBJ2-2; d_call: TRBD2; cdr3_nt: TGTGCCAGCAGCTTGGGGACTACCTACACCGGGGAGCTGTTTTTT; cdr3_aa: CASSLGTTYTGELFF
clone_size: -; v_call: TRBV23-1; j_call: TRBJ1-2; d_call: -; cdr3_nt: TGCGCCAGCAGTGGGGGGAAGCATAACTATGGCTACACCTTC; cdr3_aa: CASSGGKHNYGYTF
clone_size: -; v_call: TRBV7-3; j_call: TRBJ2-1; d_call: -; cdr3_nt: TGTGCCAGCAGCTCCGGGACTCCGGACAATGAGCAGTTCTTC; cdr3_aa: CASSSGTPDNEQFF
clone_size: few; v_call: TRBV7-9; j_call: TRBJ2-1; d_call: TRBD1; cdr3_nt: TGTGCCAGCATCCTGGACAGGGCCTACAATGAGCAGTTCTTC; cdr3_aa: CASILDRAYNEQFF
clone_size: -; v_call: TRBV27; j_call: TRBJ2-1; d_call: TRBD1; cdr3_nt: TGTGCCAGCAGTTACGCGGGACAGGCCTATGAGCAGTTCTTC; cdr3_aa: CASSYAGQAYEQFF
clone_size: -; v_call: TRBV6-5; j_call: TRBJ2-7; d_call: TRBD1; cdr3_nt: TGTGCCAGCAGTATGACAGGGTCAACCTACGAGCAGTACTTC; cdr3_aa: CASSMTGSTYEQYF